This T cell receptor beta chain stems from a study of Graves' ophthalmopathy and Graves' hyperthyroidism. This clonotype was observed many times. Ophthalmopathy donors were characterized by moderate-to-severe activity, CAS of at least 3, NOSPECS of at least 4, and duration under 3 months. The authors amplified TCR beta CDR3 regions from RNA transcripts. HTBI primers served in a first-round RT-PCR, which a second-round multiplex PCR followed. Each CDR3 protein is one row after TCRdb ran MiXCR on the multiplex PCR reads. In the table there are 450,000 or so distinct CDR3 sequences, over 13% of which are singletons. The sequence came from a woman aged 25 to 39 with Graves' ophthalmopathy. The specimen was blood.

DNA for the CDR3: TGTGCCAGCAGTTTATCGAGTCTACAGGGGGCCGGGGAGCAGTACTTC. Translated, it gives CASSLSSLQGAGEQYF. This chain connects TRBV28 to TRBJ2-7; 9 bases agree with TRBD1. This CDR3 contains 16 residues. Per the germline V gene, CDR1 is MDHEN and CDR2 is SYDVKM. J lost 7 bases, V lost 1 base, and 11 bases had no gene match.